Shown below are 24 T cell receptor beta chains from a single sample sequenced in a study of CD8 T cells in ankylosing spondylitis. TCRdb itself ran the 5' RACE reads through MiXCR, one entry per CDR3 protein. This sample has roughly 130,000 distinct CDR3 sequences, with roughly 13% found just once. The sequencing input was blood, either unsorted or a sorted T cell fraction (not recorded which). All receptors derive from a female donor with ankylosing spondylitis or in good health (not recorded which).

By share, this clonotype ranks as medium-sized. The gene calls are TRBV20-1 and TRBJ2-2; D call uncertain. CDR1 DFQATT and CDR2 SNEGSKA come from the germline V gene (reference sequence). The V gene lost 5 bases and the J gene lost 7 bases, with 8 bases spanning the gap. The CDR3 length is 11 residues. This CDR3 is CSAQEHGELFF. CDR3 sequence (DNA): TGCAGTGCTCAGGAGCACGGGGAGCTGTTTTTT.

Only a few counts were recorded for this clonotype. The chain carries TRBV12-3 or TRBV12-4 and TRBJ2-7, with D tentatively TRBD1 (5 bases). CDR3 length equals 12 residues. Between the trimmed V and J ends, which lost 4 bases and 7 bases, there was a span of 11 bases. The CDR3 nucleotides read TGTGCCAGCAGTTGGGGCCCTGGGGAGCAGTACTTC. This encodes CASSWGPGEQYF.

This clonotype was counted a few times. This rearrangement joins TRBV29-1 to TRBJ1-1; D uncertain. This CDR3 contains 12 residues. With 7 bases removed from V and 1 base from J, the gap between germline ends came to 10 bases. CDR1 is SQVTM, CDR2 ANQGSEA, per germline. The CDR3 coding sequence is TGCAGCGCGGCGGGTCCGAACACTGAAGCTTTCTTT. Its translation is CSAAGPNTEAFF.

The chain has TRBV29-1 and TRBJ1-2; no reliable D call. CDR3 size: 11 residues. V lost 3 bases to trimming and J lost 5 bases, with 7 bases between them. In germline, CDR1 is SQVTM, CDR2 ANQGSEA. The CDR3 region has the DNA TGCAGCGTTGAGGAGAATTATGGCTACACCTTC. Residues: CSVEENYGYTF.

There are a few counts of this clonotype. The chain joins TRBV18 to TRBJ2-4, with 9 bases lining up with TRBD2. Losses at the gene ends were 0 bases for V and 11 bases for J; bases not matched to a gene: 8. The CDR3 contains 15 residues. Germline V lookup: CDR1 KGHSH, CDR2 LQKENI. The CDR3 loop reads CASSPPELAGGVQYF. As DNA, the CDR3 is TGTGCCAGCTCACCACCGGAGTTGGCGGGGGGGGTTCAGTACTTC.

This clonotype was seen many times. CDR3 loop: CSVEDLAGEDYGYTF. The CDR3 DNA follows: TGCAGCGTTGAAGATCTGGCAGGGGAGGACTATGGCTACACCTTC. The chain combines TRBV29-1 with TRBJ1-2; the D gene is possibly TRBD1 (6 bases). Between the trimmed V and J ends, which lost 0 bases and 3 bases, there was a span of 14 bases. CDR1 is SQVTM, CDR2 ANQGSEA, per germline. There are 15 residues in the CDR3.

This clonotype turned up a few times. V and J are TRBV5-4 and TRBJ2-5; D not certain. Trimming shortened V by 5 bases and J by 3 bases, and 11 bases separated the two germline ends. Germline V CDR1 and CDR2: SGHNT, YYREEE (reference sequence). CDR3 length equals 13 residues. The CDR3 reads CASRHTPEETQYF. The CDR3 nucleotides are TGTGCCAGCAGACACACTCCAGAAGAGACCCAGTACTTC.

V and J are TRBV15 and TRBJ2-7; 7 bases are a match to TRBD1. Germline V gives CDR1 LNHNV, CDR2 YYDKDF (reference sequence). The CDR3 is made up of 14 amino acids. V lost 5 bases to trimming and J lost 5 bases; unmatched junction nucleotides: 9. The CDR3 DNA reads as TGTGCCACCAGCGAACAAGGACAGGCAGACGAGCAGTACTTC. Protein sequence: CATSEQGQADEQYF.

A few counts support this clonotype. The J gene is TRBJ1-5, the V gene TRBV18; D ambiguous. The V gene's germline CDR1 is KGHSH and CDR2 LQKENI. V lost 4 bases and J 5 bases, leaving 9 bases between the germline ends. The CDR3 has 13 amino acids. In DNA form, the CDR3 reads TGTGCCAGCTCACAATCAAGGGATCAGCCCCAGCATTTT. It yields the protein CASSQSRDQPQHF.

This clonotype was seen repeatedly, ten times or more. The chain combines TRBV28 with TRBJ2-3; no clear D gene. V gave up 7 bases and J gave up 5 bases, with 7 bases separating them. This CDR3 comprises 11 residues. The V gene's germline CDR1 is MDHEN and CDR2 SYDVKM. CDR3 DNA sequence: TGTGCCAGCACCTCCTTAGATACGCAGTATTTT. Amino acid sequence: CASTSLDTQYF.

This clonotype occurred a few times. This chain links TRBV11-2 with TRBJ2-3, with D perhaps being TRBD1 or TRBD2 (6 bases each). CDR1 is SGHAT, CDR2 FQNNGV, per germline. This CDR3 contains 15 residues. V dropped 5 bases and J dropped 7 bases, with 19 bases sitting between them. CDR3 DNA: TGTGCCAGCAGCGAGGGGATCGGGGGCTGGAATACGCAGTATTTT. Encoded protein: CASSEGIGGWNTQYF. The full variable domain, in which reference TRBV11-2 and TRBJ2-3 provide the parts outside the CDR3, is EAGVAQSPRYKIIEKRQSVAFWCNPISGHATLYWYQQILGQGPKLLIQFQNNGVVDDSQLPKDRFSAERLKGVDSTLKIQPAKLEDSAVYLCASSEGIGGWNTQYFGPGTRLTVL.

There are many counts of this clonotype. The chain joins TRBV10-2 to TRBJ2-1, with D unresolved. The CDR3 consists of 14 residues. V dropped 1 base and J dropped 3 bases, with 7 bases sitting between them. Germline CDR1 reads WSHSY; CDR2 reads SAAADI. CDR3 sequence (DNA): TGCGCCAGCAGTGAGTATGCTAGCTACAATGAGCAGTTCTTC. This translates into CASSEYASYNEQFF.

This clonotype was detected many times. The chain combines TRBV4-2 with TRBJ1-4, with D tentatively TRBD1 (6 bases). CDR3 size: 14 residues. Germline V gene lookup returns CDR1 LGHNA and CDR2 YNFKEQ. The V and J ends lost 4 bases and 0 bases respectively, with 6 bases between them. CDR3 in DNA: TGTGCCAGCAGCCGGACAGCAACTAATGAAAAACTGTTTTTT. Translated: CASSRTATNEKLFF.

This clonotype was seen more than once but under ten times. This chain links TRBV5-1 with TRBJ2-7; a possible D gene is TRBD2 (7 bases). Between the trimmed V and J ends, which lost 0 bases and 1 base, there was a span of 23 bases. The V gene's germline CDR1 is SGHRS and CDR2 YFSETQ. The CDR3 is 19 residues long. The CDR3 sequence: CASSLATGRASGPSYEQYF. CDR3 nucleotides: TGCGCCAGCAGCTTGGCTACAGGGAGGGCTAGCGGACCATCCTACGAGCAGTACTTC.

This clonotype turned up a few times. The chain couples TRBV5-5 to TRBJ2-6; D possibly corresponds to TRBD1 (5 bases). Germline assignment: CDR1 SGHKS and CDR2 YYEKEE (reference sequence). Trimming cost V 2 bases and J 0 bases, with 12 bases left between them. The CDR3 length is 17 residues. CDR3 sequence (DNA): TGTGCCAGCAGCTTATATCTCGACAGCTCTGGGGCCAACGTCCTGACTTTC. Its translation is CASSLYLDSSGANVLTF.

The chain employs TRBV20-1 and TRBJ2-3; the D gene is possibly TRBD2 (8 bases). The germline V gene has CDR1 DFQATT and CDR2 SNEGSKA (reference sequence). The CDR3 has 15 residues. The V gene lost 3 bases and the J gene lost 5 bases, with 18 bases spanning the gap. CDR3 sequence: CSASGGAGGIDTQYF. CDR3 bases: TGCAGTGCTAGCGGGGGGGCAGGGGGAATAGATACGCAGTATTTT.

The V gene is TRBV4-1, the J gene TRBJ2-3; TRBD2 is a possible D gene (5 bases). Trimming left V 8 bases short and J 4 bases short, with 10 bases between. Germline lookup yields CDR1 MGHRA and CDR2 YSYEKL. The CDR3 covers 12 residues. The CDR3 region is CASEGEADTQYF. CDR3 sequence (DNA): TGCGCCAGCGAGGGAGAGGCAGATACGCAGTATTTT.

This clonotype was found a few times. The V and J genes are TRBV5-1 and TRBJ1-1; D is undetermined. The CDR3 loop spans 14 amino acids. V lost 1 base and J lost 4, with 11 bases in between. The germline gives CDR1 SGHRS, CDR2 YFSETQ. CDR3 nucleotide sequence: TGCGCCAGCAGCTTGTCAGCTGGGAGCACTGAAGCTTTCTTT. It codes for CASSLSAGSTEAFF.

The CDR3 loop reads CSARRGGGRYQGTQYF. The DNA of the CDR3 is TGCAGTGCTAGACGCGGCGGGGGGCGGTATCAAGGTACGCAGTATTTT. This chain connects TRBV20-1 to TRBJ2-3; 8 nucleotides align to TRBD2. Germline-derived CDR1 and CDR2 are DFQATT and SNEGSKA (reference sequence). This CDR3 has 16 amino acids. Trimming cost V 2 bases and J 8 bases; bases outside gene matches: 15.

As for this clonotype: This may be a read error: a much more frequent sequence differs by one nucleotide. V is TRBV5-1 and J is TRBJ1-1; D unclear. The V end lost 4 bases, the J end lost 1 base, and 8 bases lay between the germline ends. The CDR3 has 13 amino acids. Germline V gene data show CDR1 as SGHRS and CDR2 as YFSETQ. The DNA of the CDR3 is TGCGCCAGCAGCCCCAGCGAGAACACTGAAGCTTTCTTT. It is translated as CASSPSENTEAFF.

This clonotype occurred many times. The genes are TRBV7-8 and TRBJ1-6; TRBD1 matches 12 bases. The germline CDR1 and CDR2 sequences are SGHVS and FQNEAQ. The CDR3 length is 15 residues. The J segment lost 14 bases and the V segment lost 5 bases, leaving 10 bases of the junction unmatched. The chain's CDR3 is CASSHGTGGALTLHF. The CDR3 DNA reads TGTGCCAGCAGCCACGGGACAGGGGGCGCCTTAACCCTCCACTTT.

This chain joins TRBV4-3 and TRBJ1-3, with D tentatively TRBD1 (6 bases). Germline lookup yields CDR1 LGHNA and CDR2 YSLEER. V was clipped by 0 bases and J by 2 bases, with 23 bases between them. The CDR3 has 20 amino acids. The CDR3 protein is CASSQDNSRVTRGAGNTIYF. CDR3 sequence (DNA): TGCGCCAGCAGCCAAGATAACTCGCGCGTTACGAGGGGGGCTGGAAACACCATATATTTT.

There are a few counts of this clonotype. The rearrangement links TRBV20-1 to TRBJ1-3; D uncertain. The CDR3 is 14 amino acids. V was clipped by 4 bases and J by 0 bases, with 10 bases between them. CDR1 and CDR2 from the germline V gene are DFQATT and SNEGSKA (reference sequence). The chain's CDR3 is CSAIDGDSGNTIYF. In DNA form, the CDR3 reads TGCAGTGCTATTGACGGTGACTCTGGAAACACCATATATTTT.

This clonotype was seen many times. This rearrangement joins TRBV6-1 to TRBJ2-1; the match to TRBD2 covers 7 bases. This CDR3 is 16 amino acids long. The V and J ends lost 7 bases and 6 bases, in that order; junction bases with no gene match: 15. The germline CDR1 and CDR2 sequences are MNHNS and SASEGT. The CDR3 DNA follows: TGTGCCAGCAACAGTGGTAGTGGGAGGGCCGTCAATGAGCAGTTCTTC. As protein: CASNSGSGRAVNEQFF.